This T cell receptor (beta chain) was retrieved from a study of blood T cell repertoires in COVID-19. Study-wide context: Nucleic acid was either cDNA or gDNA, and it came from T cells, B-cell-depleted T cells, or PBMCs.

There are 14 residues in the CDR3. CDR1 and CDR2 from the germline V gene are KGHDR and SFDVKD. The ends were cut back, 4 bases at V and 4 bases at J, with 10 bases in the middle. Original analysis: By means of reference gene primer amplification, nucleated cell counts were estimated. Clones were read by immunoSEQ multiplex PCR, and TCRdb kept only the in-frame ones, dropping some. D and trimming were read from the DNA, whereas the V and J calls and clone size are those reported in that table. This table holds 90,000 to 150,000 clones, 80% to 90% found once. This receptor was taken from a woman between 50 and 59 years old with active or convalescent COVID-19. Sequencing was done on a sample of peripheral blood. The rearrangement joins TRBV24-1 to TRBJ1-5; no clear D gene. CDR3 region: CATSETQKNQPQHF. The CDR3 DNA reads as TGTGCCACCAGTGAGACTCAGAAAAATCAGCCCCAGCATTTT.